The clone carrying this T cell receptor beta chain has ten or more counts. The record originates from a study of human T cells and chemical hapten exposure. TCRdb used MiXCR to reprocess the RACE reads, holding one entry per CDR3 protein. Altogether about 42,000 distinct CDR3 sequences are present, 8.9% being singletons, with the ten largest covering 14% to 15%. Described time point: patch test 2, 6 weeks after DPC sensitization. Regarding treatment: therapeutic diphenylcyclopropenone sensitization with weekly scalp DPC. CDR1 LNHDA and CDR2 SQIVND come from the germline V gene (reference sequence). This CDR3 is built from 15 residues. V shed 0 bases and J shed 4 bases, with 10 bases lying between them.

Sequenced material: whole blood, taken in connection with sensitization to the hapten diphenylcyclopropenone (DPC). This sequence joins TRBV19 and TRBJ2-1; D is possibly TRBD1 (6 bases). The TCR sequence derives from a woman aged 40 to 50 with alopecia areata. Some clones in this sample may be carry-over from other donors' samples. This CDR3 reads CASSIETGLYNEQFF. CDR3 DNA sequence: TGTGCCAGTAGTATAGAAACAGGGCTTTACAATGAGCAGTTCTTC.